This entry features one T cell receptor beta chain sequence. Its specificity is not known. This sample is drawn from a study of T cell responses to AZD1222 COVID-19 vaccine. CDR3 size: 17 residues. V was cut by 3 bases and J by 2 bases, with 16 bases left in between. Per germline, CDR1 SGHVS and CDR2 FNYEAQ. TCRdb keeps only in-frame clones here, not all; method: immunoSEQ multiplex PCR. The sample consists of 100,000 to 150,000 clones, more than 90% of them appearing once. Study results and caveats: The CD4 TCRs associated with vaccination extended across spike and predominated at 160-218 and 743-854. Baseline serostatus was positive in only 5 to 7 AZD1222 recipients. Without day 14 samples, only post-peak T cell repertoires were studied.

The rearrangement uses TRBV7-6 and TRBJ2-2, with D possibly matching TRBD1 (6 bases). Sequences were derived from peripheral blood, sampled 28 days after the second AZD1222 dose. The clonotype was recovered from an adult who received the AZD1222 COVID-19 vaccine. This CDR3 reads CASSFQPGTPNTGELFF. The CDR3 coding sequence is TGTGCCAGCAGCTTTCAGCCCGGGACACCTAACACCGGGGAGCTGTTTTTT.